The 29 T cell receptor beta chains listed next were all sequenced from one sample in a study of T cell responses to AZD1222 COVID-19 vaccine. Clones were read by immunoSEQ multiplex PCR, and TCRdb kept only the in-frame ones, dropping some. The data contain under 150,000 clones, about 82% of them singletons. The source material was peripheral blood, sampled 28 days after the second dose of the MenACWY control vaccine. Receptors were obtained from an adult who received the MenACWY meningococcal vaccine as a control.

This rearrangement joins TRBV28 to TRBJ1-5; D perhaps matches TRBD1 (5 bases). Germline V gene data show CDR1 as MDHEN and CDR2 as SYDVKM. Deletions cut 8 bases from V and 7 bases from J, with 9 bases between. The CDR3 extends over 11 amino acids. The CDR3 nucleotides are TGTGCCAGCGGGGGTAGGCAGCCCCAGCATTTT. Translating gives CASGGRQPQHF. The full variable domain, completed using reference TRBV28 and TRBJ1-5, is DVKVTQSSRYLVKRTGEKVFLECVQDMDHENMFWYRQDPGLGLRLIYFSYDVKMKEKGDIPEGYSVSREKKERFSLILESASTNQTSMYLCASGGRQPQHFGDGTRLSIL.

The rearrangement links TRBV12-3 or TRBV12-4 to TRBJ2-3; 10 bases agree with TRBD2. There are 13 residues in the CDR3. With V trimmed by 1 base and J by 8 bases, 0 bases remained unmatched. In DNA, the CDR3 is TGTGCCAGCAGTTTAGAGCGGGGGGGTACGCAGTATTTT. It specifies CASSLERGGTQYF.

The CDR3 nucleotides read TGCGCCAGCAGCCAGGTATCGACTCAACTCCACTTT. It specifies CASSQVSTQLHF. The chain carries TRBV4-1 and TRBJ1-6; D is unclear. The length of the CDR3 is 12 residues. CDR1 and CDR2 (germline): MGHRA, YSYEKL. The germline V and J ends were trimmed by 3 bases and 16 bases, with 13 bases remaining between them.

This chain connects TRBV19 to TRBJ2-2; tentatively, D is TRBD1 (7 bases). CDR1 and CDR2 (germline): LNHDA, SQIVND (reference sequence). Trimming shortened V by 1 base and J by 5 bases, and 11 bases separated the two germline ends. The CDR3 is 15 amino acids. In nucleotides, the CDR3 is TGTGCCAGTAGTATAGGGGCAGGGGGGACCGGGGAGCTGTTTTTT. Encoded protein: CASSIGAGGTGELFF. Complete variable domain (other parts from reference TRBV19 and TRBJ2-2): DGGITQSPKYLFRKEGQNVTLSCEQNLNHDAMYWYRQDPGQGLRLIYYSQIVNDFQKGDIAEGYSVSREKKESFPLTVTSAQKNPTAFYLCASSIGAGGTGELFFGEGSRLTVL.

This rearrangement joins TRBV5-1 to TRBJ2-3; the match to TRBD2 covers 7 bases. Trimming cost V 4 bases and J 2 bases; bases outside gene matches: 19. This CDR3 spans 19 amino acids. Germline assignment: CDR1 SGHRS and CDR2 YFSETQ. The CDR3 coding sequence is TGCGCCAGCAGCCTAGCTCCCGGGGCGGCGGGAGACCACACAGATACGCAGTATTTT. Amino acids: CASSLAPGAAGDHTDTQYF.

The chain uses TRBV30 and TRBJ1-2; the D gene is possibly TRBD1 (5 bases). Trimming shortened V by 0 bases and J by 3 bases, and 8 bases separated the two germline ends. Germline lookup yields CDR1 GTSNPN and CDR2 SVGIG (reference sequence). CDR3 size: 13 residues. CDR3: CAWSVRGDYGYTF. The CDR3 DNA sequence: TGTGCCTGGAGTGTCCGGGGCGACTATGGCTACACCTTC.

Only a few counts were recorded for this clone. CDR3 DNA sequence: TGTGCCAGCAGCTTGGTCCAGGGGGCTTCACCCCTCCACTTT. The encoded protein is CASSLVQGASPLHF. The chain links TRBV5-8 to TRBJ1-6, with 8 bases matching TRBD1. The CDR3 covers 14 residues. Germline values: CDR1 SGHTS, CDR2 YDEGEE. J lost 9 bases, V lost 0 bases, and 2 bases had no gene match.

The rearrangement uses TRBV21-1 and TRBJ1-5. TRBV21-1 is labeled a pseudogene. The CDR3 covers 10 residues. Here the CDR3 DNA reads TGTGCCAGCCGAGGACAGCCCCAGCATTTT. It is translated as CASRGQPQHF.

The V and J genes are TRBV9 and TRBJ2-3; tentatively, D is TRBD2 (6 bases). With 3 bases removed from V and 5 bases from J, the gap between germline ends came to 7 bases. Germline loops: CDR1 SGDLS, CDR2 YYNGEE. CDR3 length: 12 amino acids. In nucleotides, the CDR3 is TGTGCCAGCAGCGCCGGGAGAGATACGCAGTATTTT. As protein: CASSAGRDTQYF. Using reference TRBV9 and TRBJ2-3 for the parts outside the CDR3, the full variable domain is DSGVTQTPKHLITATGQRVTLRCSPRSGDLSVYWYQQSLDQGLQFLIQYYNGEERAKGNILERFSAQQFPDLHSELNLSSLELGDSALYFCASSAGRDTQYFGPGTRLTVL.

This clone was seen just once. V and J are TRBV5-4 and TRBJ1-2; possibly TRBD1 for D (5 bases). Per germline, CDR1 SGHNT and CDR2 YYREEE (reference sequence). The length of the CDR3 is 13 residues. V dropped 0 bases and J dropped 8 bases, with 11 bases sitting between them. The CDR3 is CASSLDGAEGYTF. CDR3 nucleotide sequence: TGTGCCAGCAGCTTGGATGGGGCGGAGGGCTACACCTTC.

The rearrangement uses TRBV11-2 and TRBJ2-1, with D tentatively TRBD1 (5 bases). The CDR3 is 11 amino acids. V lost 4 bases and J 9 bases, leaving 7 bases between the germline ends. The germline CDR1 and CDR2 sequences are SGHAT and FQNNGV. The CDR3 reads CASSWTLEQFF. CDR3 DNA: TGTGCCAGCAGCTGGACACTTGAGCAGTTCTTC.

This clone was seen a single time. This chain uses TRBV4-2 with TRBJ2-3, with TRBD2 matching over 8 bases. The V and J ends lost 1 base and 6 bases, in that order; junction bases with no gene match: 3. The CDR3 runs to 14 residues. Germline CDR1 reads LGHNA; CDR2 reads YNFKEQ. The CDR3 region has the DNA TGTGCCAGCAGCCAAGTTGCGGGGGGCGATACGCAGTATTTT. It specifies CASSQVAGGDTQYF.

This clone was counted a single time. The CDR3 DNA reads as TGCGCCAGCAGCGCCGACACTGAAGCTTTCTTT. Residues: CASSADTEAFF. This chain connects TRBV5-1 to TRBJ1-1; no firm D call. V lost 4 bases, J lost 3 bases, and 4 bases lay in between. Germline V gene data show CDR1 as SGHRS and CDR2 as YFSETQ. CDR3 length equals 11 residues.

This rearrangement joins TRBV4-1 to TRBJ1-1; tentative D call: TRBD1 (6 bases). The length of the CDR3 is 21 residues. V lost 7 bases, J lost 8 bases, and 41 bases lay in between. CDR1 and CDR2 from the germline V gene are MGHRA and YSYEKL. CDR3 amino acids: CASTPVGGVGAGMGPEWEAFF. Here the CDR3 DNA reads TGCGCCAGCACCCCGGTAGGGGGTGTTGGGGCCGGTATGGGGCCCGAATGGGAAGCTTTCTTT.

This CDR3 is CASSRTSWVEEQFF. The DNA of the CDR3 is TGTGCCAGCAGCCGCACTAGTTGGGTCGAGGAGCAGTTCTTC. The V call is TRBV14, the J call TRBJ2-1; D is possibly TRBD2 (5 bases). The V and J ends lost 4 bases and 10 bases respectively, with 17 bases between them. CDR3 length: 14 amino acids. Germline V gene lookup returns CDR1 SGHDN and CDR2 FVKESK.

The CDR3 DNA is TGTGCCAGCAGCTTCGACCGGGACAGGGTAGGGGAGACCCAGTACTTC. This codes for CASSFDRDRVGETQYF. The genes are TRBV7-6 and TRBJ2-5, with TRBD1 matching over 9 bases. The germline V gene encodes CDR1 SGHVS and CDR2 FNYEAQ. V gave up 3 bases and J gave up 5 bases; unmatched junction bases: 10. This CDR3 spans 16 amino acids.

V and J are TRBV28 and TRBJ1-6; maybe TRBD1 (5 bases). Trimming pared 3 bases from V and 11 bases from J, leaving 20 bases between. This CDR3 has 16 residues. Germline V gene sequence: CDR1 MDHEN, CDR2 SYDVKM. The CDR3 nucleotides are TGTGCCAGCAGTTTTTCGGGGGTGGGGGTTGGGACACCCCTCCACTTT. It specifies CASSFSGVGVGTPLHF.

The gene calls are TRBV4-1 and TRBJ2-5; tentatively, D is TRBD2 (7 bases). The CDR3 has 16 amino acids. Trimming removed 3 bases from V and 3 bases from J, with 17 bases in between. Looked up from germline, CDR1 is MGHRA and CDR2 is YSYEKL. The CDR3 DNA reads TGCGCCAGCAGCCAGACGAAGGGGGGGCCCGAAGAGACCCAGTACTTC. Translated, it gives CASSQTKGGPEETQYF.

This clone was counted between two and nine times. The rearrangement joins TRBV5-8 to TRBJ2-2; TRBD1 might be the D (6 bases). The CDR3 is 13 amino acids. Trimming took off 7 bases at V and 5 bases at J, with 12 bases between the two ends. Germline V gene sequence: CDR1 SGHTS, CDR2 YDEGEE. CDR3 bases: TGTGCCAGCCAACAGGGAAGGACCGGGGAGCTGTTTTTT. This gives the protein CASQQGRTGELFF.

The rearrangement links TRBV11-2 to TRBJ1-5; unclear D gene. The CDR3 is 13 residues long. Germline V gives CDR1 SGHAT, CDR2 FQNNGV. V lost 3 bases, J lost 6 bases, and 9 bases lay in between. The DNA of the CDR3 is TGTGCCAGCAGCTTGGGAGGCGGTCAGCCCCAGCATTTT. Encoded protein: CASSLGGGQPQHF.

The chain is built from TRBV7-9 and TRBJ2-7; 7 bases line up with TRBD1. The CDR3 is made up of 14 amino acids. V was pared by 4 bases and J by 5 bases, with 8 bases of the junction left unmatched. Germline CDR1 reads SEHNR; CDR2 reads FQNEAQ (reference sequence). The CDR3 reads CASSSQGRDHEQYF. In nucleotides, the CDR3 is TGTGCCAGCAGCTCACAGGGGAGAGACCACGAGCAGTACTTC. The full variable domain, in which reference TRBV7-9 and TRBJ2-7 provide the parts outside the CDR3, is DTGVSQNPRHKITKRGQNVTFRCDPISEHNRLYWYRQTLGQGPEFLTYFQNEAQLEKSRLLSDRFSAERPKGSFSTLEIQRTEQGDSAMYLCASSSQGRDHEQYFGPGTRLTVT.

This chain joins TRBV4-2 and TRBJ2-6; D perhaps matches TRBD1 (5 bases). Per the germline V gene, CDR1 is LGHNA and CDR2 is YNFKEQ. The CDR3 is 21 amino acids. V gave up 0 bases and J gave up 2 bases, with 23 bases separating them. The CDR3 spells CASSQDWGRASHLAGANVLTF. The CDR3 nucleotides read TGTGCCAGCAGCCAAGATTGGGGCAGGGCATCCCATCTGGCTGGGGCCAACGTCCTGACTTTC.

V is TRBV6-5 and J is TRBJ1-2; D uncertain. This CDR3 has 13 amino acids. V dropped 6 bases and J dropped 6 bases, with 14 bases sitting between them. The germline gives CDR1 MNHEY, CDR2 SVGAGI. The CDR3 DNA reads as TGTGCCAGCAGAACTTTAGACCAACATGGCTACACCTTC. Its translation: CASRTLDQHGYTF.

J is TRBJ2-1 and V is TRBV11-3; 10 bases agree with TRBD1. Germline V gene data show CDR1 as SGHNT and CDR2 as YENEEA. The CDR3 is made up of 16 amino acids. With V trimmed by 6 bases and J by 9 bases, 14 bases remained unmatched. The DNA of the CDR3 is TGTGCCAGCAGTGTAGAGTCGGGACAGGGGCCCGCTGAGCAGTTCTTC. As protein: CASSVESGQGPAEQFF.

The rearrangement uses TRBV15 and TRBJ2-1; 12 bases fit TRBD2. The germline V gene encodes CDR1 LNHNV and CDR2 YYDKDF (reference sequence). Germline trimming cut 4 bases from V and 3 bases from J; bases unmatched to any gene: 13. This CDR3 is 19 amino acids long. As DNA, the CDR3 is TGTGCCACCAGCACTGGGGGGACTAGCGGGCCCGGCGGCTACAATGAGCAGTTCTTC. Protein sequence: CATSTGGTSGPGGYNEQFF.

The V and J genes are TRBV6-5 and TRBJ1-6, with TRBD1 as a possible D gene (5 bases). The germline V gene encodes CDR1 MNHEY and CDR2 SVGAGI. CDR3 size: 14 residues. Trimming took 2 bases from V and 6 from J, leaving 8 bases between them. In DNA, the CDR3 is TGTGCCAGCAGTTACGAGGGGTTTAATTCACCCCTCCACTTT. It yields the protein CASSYEGFNSPLHF.

This chain links TRBV5-4 with TRBJ2-4; TRBD1 matches at 7 bases. There are 14 residues in the CDR3. In germline, CDR1 is SGHNT, CDR2 YYREEE (reference sequence). The ends lost 1 base at V and 6 bases at J; junction bases unmatched: 4. The CDR3, as DNA: TGTGCCAGCAGCTTGAGACAGGGTGGAAACATTCAGTACTTC. Its translation is CASSLRQGGNIQYF. The full variable domain, its missing parts supplied by reference TRBV5-4 and TRBJ2-4, is ETGVTQSPTHLIKTRGQQVTLRCSSQSGHNTVSWYQQALGQGPQFIFQYYREEENGRGNFPPRFSGLQFPNYSSELNVNALELDDSALYLCASSLRQGGNIQYFGAGTRLSVL.

The chain recombines TRBV19 with TRBJ2-3; D gene uncertain. This CDR3 comprises 13 residues. CDR1 LNHDA and CDR2 SQIVND come from the germline V gene (reference sequence). Trimming removed 4 bases from V and 6 bases from J, with 11 bases in between. DNA of the CDR3: TGTGCCAGTAGTAGACTGCATTGGGATACGCAGTATTTT. Protein product: CASSRLHWDTQYF.

The J gene is TRBJ2-3, the V gene TRBV2; weak D call: TRBD2 (6 bases). Looked up from germline, CDR1 is SNHLY and CDR2 is FYNNEI. The CDR3 spans 13 residues. V lost 10 bases, J lost 2 bases, and 13 bases lay in between. This chain's CDR3 is CATRQGLTDTQYF. As DNA, the CDR3 is TGTGCCACCAGGCAGGGACTCACAGATACGCAGTATTTT.